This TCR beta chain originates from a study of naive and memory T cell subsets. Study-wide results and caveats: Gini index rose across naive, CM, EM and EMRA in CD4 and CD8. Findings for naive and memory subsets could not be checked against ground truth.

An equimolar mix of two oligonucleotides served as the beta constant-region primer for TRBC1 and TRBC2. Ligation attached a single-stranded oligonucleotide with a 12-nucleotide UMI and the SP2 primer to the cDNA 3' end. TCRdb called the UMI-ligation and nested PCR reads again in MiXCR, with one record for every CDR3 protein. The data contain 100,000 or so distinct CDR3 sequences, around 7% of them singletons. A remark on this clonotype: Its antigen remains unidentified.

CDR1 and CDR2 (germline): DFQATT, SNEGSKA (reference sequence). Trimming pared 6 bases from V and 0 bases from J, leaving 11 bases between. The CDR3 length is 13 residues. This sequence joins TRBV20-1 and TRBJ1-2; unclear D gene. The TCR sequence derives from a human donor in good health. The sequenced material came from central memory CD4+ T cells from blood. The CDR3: CSASVGTNYGYTF. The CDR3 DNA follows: TGCAGTGCCAGCGTGGGGACTAACTATGGCTACACCTTC.